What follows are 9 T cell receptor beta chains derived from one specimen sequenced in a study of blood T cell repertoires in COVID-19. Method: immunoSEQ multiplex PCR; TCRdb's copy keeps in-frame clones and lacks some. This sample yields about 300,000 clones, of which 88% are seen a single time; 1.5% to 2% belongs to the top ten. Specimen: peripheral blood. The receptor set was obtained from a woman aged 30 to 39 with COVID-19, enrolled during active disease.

The CDR3 DNA is TGTGCCAGTAGTACTCCGGGGACAGGAAAGAAAAACATTCAGTACTTC. Protein product: CASSTPGTGKKNIQYF. The chain links TRBV19 to TRBJ2-4; 8 bases agree with TRBD1. CDR1 is LNHDA and CDR2 is SQIVND in the germline V gene (reference sequence). V lost 4 bases and J lost 4; bases outside the gene matches: 9. This CDR3 contains 16 residues. Using reference TRBV19 and TRBJ2-4 for the parts outside the CDR3, the full variable domain is DGGITQSPKYLFRKEGQNVTLSCEQNLNHDAMYWYRQDPGQGLRLIYYSQIVNDFQKGDIAEGYSVSREKKESFPLTVTSAQKNPTAFYLCASSTPGTGKKNIQYFGAGTRLSVL.

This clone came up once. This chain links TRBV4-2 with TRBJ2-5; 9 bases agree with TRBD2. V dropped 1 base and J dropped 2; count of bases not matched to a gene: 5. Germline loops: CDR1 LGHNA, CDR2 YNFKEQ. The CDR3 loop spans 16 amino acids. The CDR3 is CASSQVASGGQETQYF. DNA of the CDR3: TGTGCCAGCAGCCAAGTTGCCAGCGGGGGGCAAGAGACCCAGTACTTC.

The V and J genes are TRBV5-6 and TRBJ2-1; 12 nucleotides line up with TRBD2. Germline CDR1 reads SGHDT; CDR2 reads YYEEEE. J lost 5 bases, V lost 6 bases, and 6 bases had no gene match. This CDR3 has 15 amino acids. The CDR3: CASNYGLAGNNEQFF. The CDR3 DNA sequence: TGTGCCAGCAACTACGGACTAGCGGGGAACAATGAGCAGTTCTTC. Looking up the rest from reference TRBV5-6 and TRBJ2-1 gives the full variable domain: DAGVTQSPTHLIKTRGQQVTLRCSPKSGHDTVSWYQQALGQGPQFIFQYYEEEERQRGNFPDRFSGHQFPNYSSELNVNALLLGDSALYLCASNYGLAGNNEQFFGPGTRLTVL.

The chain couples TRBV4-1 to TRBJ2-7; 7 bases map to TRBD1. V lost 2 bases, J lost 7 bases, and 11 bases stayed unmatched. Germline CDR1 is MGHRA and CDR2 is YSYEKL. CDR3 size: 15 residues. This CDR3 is CASSQNVAGGKEQYF. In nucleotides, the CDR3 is TGCGCCAGCAGCCAAAACGTCGCAGGGGGTAAGGAGCAGTACTTC.

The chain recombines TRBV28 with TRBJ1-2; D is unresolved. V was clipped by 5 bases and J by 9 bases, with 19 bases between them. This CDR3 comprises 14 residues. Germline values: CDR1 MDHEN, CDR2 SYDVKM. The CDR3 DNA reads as TGTGCCAGCAGTCCCCGGAGCCGAACGGCGAGCTACACCTTC. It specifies CASSPRSRTASYTF.

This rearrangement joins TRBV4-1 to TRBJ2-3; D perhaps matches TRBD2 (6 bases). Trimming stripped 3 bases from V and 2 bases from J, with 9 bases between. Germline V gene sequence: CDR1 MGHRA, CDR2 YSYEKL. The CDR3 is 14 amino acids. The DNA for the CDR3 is TGCGCCAGCAGCCAGGGGGACTTCACAGATACGCAGTATTTT. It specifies CASSQGDFTDTQYF.

Here the CDR3 DNA reads TGTGCCAGCAGTGTGCGGACAGGGCGAACAGATACGCAGTATTTT. Translated: CASSVRTGRTDTQYF. This sequence joins TRBV2 and TRBJ2-3, with TRBD1 matching 8 bases. This CDR3 contains 15 residues. The germline V gene encodes CDR1 SNHLY and CDR2 FYNNEI. The junction had 6 bases not matched to a gene; V was cut back by 4 bases and J by 3 bases.

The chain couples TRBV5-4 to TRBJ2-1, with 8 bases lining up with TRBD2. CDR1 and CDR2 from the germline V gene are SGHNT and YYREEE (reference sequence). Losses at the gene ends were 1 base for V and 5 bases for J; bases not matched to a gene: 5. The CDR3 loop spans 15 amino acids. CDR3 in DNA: TGTGCCAGCAGCTTGTCCAGCGGGGGCAACAATGAGCAGTTCTTC. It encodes CASSLSSGGNNEQFF.

CDR3 DNA sequence: TGTGCCAGCAGCCAAGTTGCGGCCGGGGAGCTGTTTTTT. Protein product: CASSQVAAGELFF. The chain joins TRBV3-1 (or the pseudogene TRBV3-2) to TRBJ2-2; D remains ambiguous. Trimming removed 1 base from V and 6 bases from J, with 6 bases in between. CDR3 length equals 13 residues. CDR1 is LGHDT, CDR2 YNNKEL, per germline (reference sequence).